A single sample gave rise to the 5 T cell receptor beta chains below, sequenced in a study of tumor-infiltrating lymphocytes in primary liver carcinoma. Co-extraction of both nucleic acids (RNA and DNA) used roughly 19-33 mg of unsorted bulk tissue. Starting from 500 ng of total RNA, TCR beta cDNA was produced with a primer in the constant region. Three rounds of nested multiplex PCR with slightly modified ARM-PCR produced TCR beta libraries. Each of the first two PCR rounds ran roughly 9 cycles with TRBV1-TRBV30 forward and C-beta reverse primers. TCRdb itself ran the multiplex PCR reads through MiXCR, one entry per CDR3 protein. The sample holds about 120,000 distinct CDR3 sequences, 55% to 70% seen once. Sequencing was done on a sample of tumor-adjacent normal liver tissue. Receptor source: a woman between 55 and 75 years old with primary liver carcinoma and hepatitis B virus infection.

Details on this clonotype: One junction end disagrees with the germline gene, perhaps due to a read error. The V and J genes are TRBV5-6 and TRBJ2-1; 9 positions match TRBD2. The CDR3 extends over 17 amino acids. Germline values: CDR1 SGHDT, CDR2 YYEEEE. CDR3 sequence reads: CASSSRPGQREEHEQFF. The CDR3, as DNA: TGTGCCAGCAGCTCGAGGCCGGGACAGCGGGAGGAGCATGAACAGTTCTTC. The full variable domain, with the rest looked up from reference TRBV5-6 and TRBJ2-1, is DAGVTQSPTHLIKTRGQQVTLRCSPKSGHDTVSWYQQALGQGPQFIFQYYEEEERQRGNFPDRFSGHQFPNYSSELNVNALLLGDSALYLCASSSRPGQREEHEQFFGPGTRLTVL.

This clonotype was seen a single time. The CDR3 DNA reads as TGTGCCTTCAGCGCTAGCGGGGGTATCCGGTACAATGAGCAGTTCTTC. Its protein product is CAFSASGGIRYNEQFF. The chain recombines TRBV6-5 with TRBJ2-1, with 10 bases matching TRBD2. Germline CDR1 and CDR2: MNHEY and SVGAGI. This CDR3 spans 16 amino acids. Trimming removed 11 bases from V and 4 bases from J; junction bases left unmatched: 14.

About this clonotype: A read error may be the cause here, since a much bigger clone is one base away. Without the conserved terminal phenylalanine or tryptophan, this CDR3 likely stems from a read error. Written as DNA, the CDR3 is TGTGCCAGCGGACCCCGGGACAGAAATAATTCACCCCTCCACCTT. Protein sequence: CASGPRDRNNSPLHL. The V and J genes are TRBV6-5 and TRBJ1-6, with 7 bases that match TRBD1. Germline assignment: CDR1 MNHEY and CDR2 SVGAGI. This CDR3 has 15 amino acids. V lost 8 bases, J lost 5 bases, and 9 bases stayed unmatched.

Worth noting for this clonotype: This may come from a read error, since a much larger clone is one base off. The genes are TRBV7-9 and TRBJ1-1, with no clear D. Germline values: CDR1 SEHNR, CDR2 FQNEAQ (reference sequence). This CDR3 comprises 14 residues. CDR3 in amino acids: CANSPWFLGTEAFF. In DNA form, the CDR3 reads TGTGCCAACAGCCCGTGGTTTTTAGGGACTGAAGCTTTCTTT.

With regard to this clonotype: This sequence may be a read error, since a much larger clone differs from it by one base. The rearrangement links TRBV28 to TRBJ1-5; perhaps TRBD1 as D (6 bases). The J call is in doubt because the DNA end fits TRBJ2-3 better. Germline CDR1 MDHEN, CDR2 SYDVKM. CDR3 length equals 14 residues. This chain's CDR3 is CASIKQGYSQPQYF. The CDR3 DNA reads as TGTGCCAGCATCAAACAGGGATACAGTCAGCCCCAGTATTTT.